The sequence of this TCR beta chain was determined in a study of blood T cell repertoires in COVID-19. Study in general: Spain, Italy and the United States supplied samples that represented acute and convalescent COVID-19. T cells, B-cell-depleted T cells, or PBMCs provided the cDNA or gDNA that served as material.

Study processing details: By means of reference gene primer amplification, nucleated cell counts were estimated. Using immunoSEQ multiplex PCR, the repertoire was profiled, and TCRdb retains in-frame clones only, with some absent. V and J calls and clone size come straight from that table; D and trimming were deduced from the DNA. The top ten hold less than 2% of the sample, which has more than 30,000 clones, about 90% seen once. This CDR3 spans 14 amino acids. The V end was cut by 6 bases, the J end by 0 bases, with 11 bases between. In germline, CDR1 is SQVTM, CDR2 ANQGSEA. This TCR was recovered from a man aged 55 to 69 with active COVID-19. Sequencing was carried out using peripheral blood. The chain employs TRBV29-1 and TRBJ1-4, with D uncertain. As DNA, the CDR3 is TGCAGCGTCGAGATTCATGCAACTAATGAAAAACTGTTTTTT. It encodes CSVEIHATNEKLFF. The full variable domain, in which reference TRBV29-1 and TRBJ1-4 provide the parts outside the CDR3, is SAVISQKPSRDICQRGTSLTIQCQVDSQVTMMFWYRQQPGQSLTLIATANQGSEATYESGFVIDKFPISRPNLTFSTLTVSNMSPEDSSIYLCSVEIHATNEKLFFGSGTQLSVL.